This TCR beta chain was obtained from a study of cytomegalovirus exposure and HLA in healthy donors. PCR employed 60 Vbeta and 13 Jbeta primers. The table came from immunoSEQ multiplex PCR; TCRdb's copy has only in-frame clones and leaves some out. The sample yields 100,000 to 150,000 clones, more than 60% seen once. Study-wide findings and caveats: As a later analysis revealed, the rate of TCR association differed by HLA locus, with DRB1 most and HLA-C fewest.

The ends were cut back, 8 bases at V and 5 bases at J, with 16 bases in the middle. Germline values: CDR1 SEHNR, CDR2 FQNEAQ (reference sequence). The CDR3 covers 14 residues. In regard to this clone: Its cognate antigen is unknown.

The sequence derives from a woman between 40 and 55 years old in good health and CMV-seronegative. The material sequenced was PBMCs. V usage is TRBV7-9 and J usage is TRBJ2-1; tentatively, D is TRBD2 (6 bases). CDR3 bases: TGTGCCAGCCGTATCTCGGAGGGCAACAATGAGCAGTTCTTC. This encodes CASRISEGNNEQFF.